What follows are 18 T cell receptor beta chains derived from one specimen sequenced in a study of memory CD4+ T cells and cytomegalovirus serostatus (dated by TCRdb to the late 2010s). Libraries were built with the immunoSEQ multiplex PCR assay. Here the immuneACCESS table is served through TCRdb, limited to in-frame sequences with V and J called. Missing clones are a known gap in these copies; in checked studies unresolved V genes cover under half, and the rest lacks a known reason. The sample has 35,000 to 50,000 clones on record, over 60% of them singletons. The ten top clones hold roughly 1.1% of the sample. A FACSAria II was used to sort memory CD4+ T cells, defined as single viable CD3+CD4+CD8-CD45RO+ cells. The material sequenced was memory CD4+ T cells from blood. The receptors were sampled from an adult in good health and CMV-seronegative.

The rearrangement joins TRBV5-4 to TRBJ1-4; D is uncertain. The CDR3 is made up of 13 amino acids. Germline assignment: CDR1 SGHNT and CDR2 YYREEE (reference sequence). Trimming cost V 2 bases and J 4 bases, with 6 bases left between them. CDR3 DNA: TGTGCCAGCAGCTTAACAGATAATGAAAAACTGTTTTTT. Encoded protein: CASSLTDNEKLFF.

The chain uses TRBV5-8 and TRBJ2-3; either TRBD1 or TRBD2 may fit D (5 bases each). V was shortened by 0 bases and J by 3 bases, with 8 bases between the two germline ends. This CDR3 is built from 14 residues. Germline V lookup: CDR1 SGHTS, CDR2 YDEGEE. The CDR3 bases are TGTGCCAGCAGCTTGGGGGGGAAGACAGATACGCAGTATTTT. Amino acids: CASSLGGKTDTQYF.

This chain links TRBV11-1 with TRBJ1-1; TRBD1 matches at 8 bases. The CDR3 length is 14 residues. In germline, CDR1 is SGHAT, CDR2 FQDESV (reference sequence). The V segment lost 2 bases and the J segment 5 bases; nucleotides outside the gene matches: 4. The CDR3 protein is CASSLIRGRTEAFF. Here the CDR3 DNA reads TGTGCCAGCAGCTTAATCAGGGGGCGAACTGAAGCTTTCTTT.

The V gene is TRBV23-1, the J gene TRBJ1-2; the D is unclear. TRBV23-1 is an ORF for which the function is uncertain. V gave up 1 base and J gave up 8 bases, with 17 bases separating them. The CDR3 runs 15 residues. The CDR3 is CASSQFGLNQDGYTF. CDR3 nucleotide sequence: TGCGCCAGCAGTCAATTCGGCCTTAACCAGGACGGCTACACCTTC.

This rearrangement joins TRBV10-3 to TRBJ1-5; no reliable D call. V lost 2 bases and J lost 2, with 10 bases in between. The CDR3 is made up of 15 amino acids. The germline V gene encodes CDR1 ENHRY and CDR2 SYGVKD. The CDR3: CAISEAPWGNQPQHF. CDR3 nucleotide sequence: TGTGCCATCAGTGAGGCCCCTTGGGGCAATCAGCCCCAGCATTTT.

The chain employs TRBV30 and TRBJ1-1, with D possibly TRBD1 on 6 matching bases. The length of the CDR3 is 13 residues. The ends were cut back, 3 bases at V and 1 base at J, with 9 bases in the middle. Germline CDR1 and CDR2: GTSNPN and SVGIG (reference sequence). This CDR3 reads CAWREGGNTEAFF. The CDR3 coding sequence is TGTGCCTGGAGGGAAGGGGGGAACACTGAAGCTTTCTTT. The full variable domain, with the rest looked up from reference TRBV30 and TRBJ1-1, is SQTIHQWPATLVQPVGSPLSLECTVEGTSNPNLYWYRQAAGRGLQLLFYSVGIGQISSEVPQNLSASRPQDRQFILSSKKLLLSDSGFYLCAWREGGNTEAFFGQGTRLTVV.

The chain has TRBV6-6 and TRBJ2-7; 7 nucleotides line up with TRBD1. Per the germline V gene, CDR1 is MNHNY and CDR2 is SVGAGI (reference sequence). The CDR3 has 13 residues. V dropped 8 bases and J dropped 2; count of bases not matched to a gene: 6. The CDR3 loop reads CASAETGPYEQYF. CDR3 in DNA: TGTGCCAGCGCGGAGACAGGGCCCTACGAGCAGTACTTC.

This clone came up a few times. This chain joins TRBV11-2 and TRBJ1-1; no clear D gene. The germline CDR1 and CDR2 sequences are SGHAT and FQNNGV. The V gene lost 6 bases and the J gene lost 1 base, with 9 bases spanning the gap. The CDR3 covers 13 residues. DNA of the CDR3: TGTGCCAGCAGACCTCACCAGAACACTGAAGCTTTCTTT. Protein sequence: CASRPHQNTEAFF.

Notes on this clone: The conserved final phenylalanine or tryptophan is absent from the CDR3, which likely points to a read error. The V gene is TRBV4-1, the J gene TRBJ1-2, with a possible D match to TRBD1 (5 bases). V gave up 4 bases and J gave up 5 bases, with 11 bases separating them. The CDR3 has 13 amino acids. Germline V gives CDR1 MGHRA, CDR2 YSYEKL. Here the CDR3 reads CASSPFGGYGYTS. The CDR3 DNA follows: TGCGCCAGCAGCCCCTTCGGGGGTTATGGCTACACCTCC.

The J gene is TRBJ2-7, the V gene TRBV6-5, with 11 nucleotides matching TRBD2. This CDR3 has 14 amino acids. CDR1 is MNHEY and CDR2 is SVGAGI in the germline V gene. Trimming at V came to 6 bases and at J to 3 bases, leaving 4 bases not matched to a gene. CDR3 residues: CASRGTSGNYEQYF. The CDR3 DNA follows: TGTGCCAGCAGGGGGACTAGCGGAAACTACGAGCAGTACTTC.

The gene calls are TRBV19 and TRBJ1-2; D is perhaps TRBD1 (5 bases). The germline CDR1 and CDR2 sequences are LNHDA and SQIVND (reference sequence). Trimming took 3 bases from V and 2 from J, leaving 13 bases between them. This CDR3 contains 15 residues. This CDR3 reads CASSIVQGRNYGYTF. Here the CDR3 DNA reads TGTGCCAGTAGTATCGTCCAGGGCCGGAACTATGGCTACACCTTC.

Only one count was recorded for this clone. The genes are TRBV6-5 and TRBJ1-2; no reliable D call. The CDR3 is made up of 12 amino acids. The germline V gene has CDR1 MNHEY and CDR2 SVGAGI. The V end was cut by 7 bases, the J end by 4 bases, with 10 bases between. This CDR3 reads CASTDGPYGYTF. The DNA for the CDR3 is TGTGCCAGCACCGACGGACCCTATGGCTACACCTTC.

The CDR3 DNA is TGTGCCAGTAGCCACGGAACAGACATTTACGAGCAGTACTTC. Its protein is CASSHGTDIYEQYF. The chain couples TRBV19 to TRBJ2-7; D gene uncertain. Trimming stripped 6 bases from V and 4 bases from J, with 16 bases between. Germline loops: CDR1 LNHDA, CDR2 SQIVND (reference sequence). This CDR3 is built from 14 residues.

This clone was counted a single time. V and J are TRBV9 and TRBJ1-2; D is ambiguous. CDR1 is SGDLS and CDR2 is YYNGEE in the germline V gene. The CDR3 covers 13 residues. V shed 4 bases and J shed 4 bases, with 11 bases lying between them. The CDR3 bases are TGTGCCAGCAGCCCCTCGGGATCCTATGGCTACACCTTC. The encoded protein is CASSPSGSYGYTF.

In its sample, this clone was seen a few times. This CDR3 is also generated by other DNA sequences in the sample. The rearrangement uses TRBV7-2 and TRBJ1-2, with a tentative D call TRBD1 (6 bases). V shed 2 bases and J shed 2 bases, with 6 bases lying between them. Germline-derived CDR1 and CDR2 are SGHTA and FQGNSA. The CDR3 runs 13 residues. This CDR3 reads CASSLQGNYGYTF. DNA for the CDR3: TGTGCCAGCAGCTTACAGGGGAACTATGGCTACACCTTC.

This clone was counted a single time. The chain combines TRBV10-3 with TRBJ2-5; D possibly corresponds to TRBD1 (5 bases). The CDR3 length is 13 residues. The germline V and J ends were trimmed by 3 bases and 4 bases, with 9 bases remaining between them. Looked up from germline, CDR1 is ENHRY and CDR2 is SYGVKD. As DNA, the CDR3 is TGTGCCATCAGTGAAATAGACAGAGAGACCCAGTACTTC. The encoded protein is CAISEIDRETQYF.

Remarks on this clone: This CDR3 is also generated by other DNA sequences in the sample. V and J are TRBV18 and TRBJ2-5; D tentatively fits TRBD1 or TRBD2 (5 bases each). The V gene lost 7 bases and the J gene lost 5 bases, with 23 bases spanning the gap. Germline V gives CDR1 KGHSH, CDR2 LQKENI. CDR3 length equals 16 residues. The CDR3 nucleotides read TGTGCCAGCTTCGCGCGGGTGGGGCGCAGAATGGAGACCCAGTACTTC. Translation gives CASFARVGRRMETQYF.

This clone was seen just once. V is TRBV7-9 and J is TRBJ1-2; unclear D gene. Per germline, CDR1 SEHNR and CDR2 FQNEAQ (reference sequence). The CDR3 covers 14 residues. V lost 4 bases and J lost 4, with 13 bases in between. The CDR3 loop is CASSSRAASYGYTF. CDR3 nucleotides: TGTGCCAGCAGCTCCCGGGCCGCTTCCTATGGCTACACCTTC.